Following are 30 T cell receptor beta chains from one sample sequenced in a study of OX40 agonist ivuxolimab in advanced cancers. Profiled with immunoSEQ multiplex PCR; TCRdb holds only in-frame clones, not every one. The table has about 69,000 clones, roughly nine tenths seen once. The sample was CD4+ or CD8+ T cells sorted from blood, taken in a trial of the OX40 agonist ivuxolimab. All receptors derive from an adult with an advanced solid tumor such as melanoma, head and neck, liver or kidney cancer.

This chain connects TRBV5-5 to TRBJ1-3; 8 bases are shared with TRBD1. Germline loops: CDR1 SGHKS, CDR2 YYEKEE (reference sequence). The ends lost 1 base at V and 0 bases at J; junction bases unmatched: 6. CDR3 length equals 17 residues. CDR3 coding DNA: TGTGCCAGCAGCTTGTCCAGGGGGCGGCTCTCTGGAAACACCATATATTTT. Translation gives CASSLSRGRLSGNTIYF.

V and J are TRBV30 and TRBJ1-2; 9 positions match TRBD1. J lost 4 bases, V lost 3 bases, and 9 bases had no gene match. Germline CDR1 is GTSNPN and CDR2 is SVGIG (reference sequence). This CDR3 has 15 amino acids. CDR3 amino acids: CAWRAGQGIGYGYTF. The CDR3 nucleotides are TGTGCCTGGAGGGCTGGACAGGGGATCGGCTATGGCTACACCTTC. The full variable domain, with the rest looked up from reference TRBV30 and TRBJ1-2, is SQTIHQWPATLVQPVGSPLSLECTVEGTSNPNLYWYRQAAGRGLQLLFYSVGIGQISSEVPQNLSASRPQDRQFILSSKKLLLSDSGFYLCAWRAGQGIGYGYTFGSGTRLTVV.

This clone was seen a single time. The J gene is TRBJ1-1, the V gene TRBV7-3; D unresolved. Trimming pared 4 bases from V and 3 bases from J, leaving 12 bases between. The germline V gene encodes CDR1 SGHTA and CDR2 FQGTGA. This CDR3 contains 14 residues. CDR3 in DNA: TGTGCCAGCAGCTCAACCCGGGCAGACACTGAAGCTTTCTTT. Its protein product is CASSSTRADTEAFF.

This clone was counted only a few times. This chain connects TRBV30 to TRBJ2-3; TRBD2 aligns across 9 bases. The CDR3 is made up of 13 amino acids. In germline, CDR1 is GTSNPN, CDR2 SVGIG (reference sequence). The J segment lost 6 bases and the V segment lost 5 bases, leaving 6 bases of the junction unmatched. This CDR3 reads CAWLLAGVDTQYF. The CDR3 DNA reads TGTGCCTGGCTCTTAGCGGGAGTTGATACGCAGTATTTT.

The V gene is TRBV12-5, the J gene TRBJ2-3; D gene uncertain. The CDR3 is 13 residues long. Looked up from germline, CDR1 is LGHNT and CDR2 is FRNRAP. Trimming removed 1 base at V and 0 bases at J, with 2 bases between. CDR3 nucleotide sequence: TGTGCTAGTGGTTTGGGTAGCACAGATACGCAGTATTTT. This sequence encodes CASGLGSTDTQYF.

The chain is built from TRBV18 and TRBJ2-1, with D tentatively TRBD2 (6 bases). Trimming stripped 6 bases from V and 9 bases from J, with 18 bases between. Germline V CDR1 and CDR2: KGHSH, LQKENI. This CDR3 has 14 amino acids. The CDR3 DNA is TGTGCCAGCTCCCCAGATATGGGGGGAAGTGAGCAGTTCTTC. Its protein is CASSPDMGGSEQFF.

The rearrangement links TRBV29-1 to TRBJ1-4; D uncertain. The V gene lost 5 bases and the J gene lost 5 bases, with 9 bases spanning the gap. Germline CDR1 and CDR2: SQVTM and ANQGSEA. This CDR3 contains 12 residues. CDR3 sequence (DNA): TGCAGCGTTCAACCCCGCAATGAAAAACTGTTTTTT. Its protein product is CSVQPRNEKLFF.

This clone is a singleton in its sample. The chain joins TRBV2 to TRBJ2-5; 11 bases line up with TRBD1. The ends lost 5 bases at V and 1 base at J; junction bases unmatched: 3. The CDR3 spans 15 residues. CDR1 and CDR2 (germline): SNHLY, FYNNEI. The CDR3, as DNA: TGTGCCAGCAGTTCCGGGACAGGGGGCCAAGAGACCCAGTACTTC. Translation: CASSSGTGGQETQYF.

The chain uses TRBV5-4 and TRBJ2-5; 8 bases fit TRBD2. Germline assignment: CDR1 SGHNT and CDR2 YYREEE (reference sequence). Trimming took 0 bases from V and 2 from J; bases not matched to a gene: 3. The length of the CDR3 is 15 residues. This CDR3 is CASSLVLAGQETQYF. The CDR3 nucleotides are TGTGCCAGCAGCTTGGTTTTAGCGGGACAAGAGACCCAGTACTTC.

V gene TRBV9 combines with J gene TRBJ2-1; D not resolved. Germline CDR1 reads SGDLS; CDR2 reads YYNGEE. The V gene lost 1 base and the J gene lost 1 base, with 3 bases spanning the gap. The CDR3 spans 13 residues. CDR3 DNA sequence: TGTGCCAGCAGCGTAATGTCCTACAATGAGCAGTTCTTC. Amino acid sequence: CASSVMSYNEQFF.

This chain links TRBV7-9 with TRBJ1-2; D is ambiguous. V was cut by 1 base and J by 4 bases, with 7 bases left in between. In germline, CDR1 is SEHNR, CDR2 FQNEAQ (reference sequence). The CDR3 contains 13 residues. The CDR3 reads CASSLGQSYGYTF. The CDR3 DNA follows: TGTGCCAGCAGCTTAGGACAAAGCTATGGCTACACCTTC. The full variable domain, its missing parts supplied by reference TRBV7-9 and TRBJ1-2, is DTGVSQNPRHKITKRGQNVTFRCDPISEHNRLYWYRQTLGQGPEFLTYFQNEAQLEKSRLLSDRFSAERPKGSFSTLEIQRTEQGDSAMYLCASSLGQSYGYTFGSGTRLTVV.

This chain joins TRBV2 and TRBJ2-7; 10 positions match TRBD1. The CDR3 loop spans 14 amino acids. The ends lost 6 bases at V and 1 base at J; junction bases unmatched: 3. Germline lookup yields CDR1 SNHLY and CDR2 FYNNEI. CDR3 sequence: CASSLGQGSYEQYF. The CDR3 DNA reads TGTGCCAGCAGCCTGGGACAGGGGTCCTACGAGCAGTACTTC. Based on the CDR3 plus reference TRBV2 and TRBJ2-7, the full variable domain is EPEVTQTPSHQVTQMGQEVILRCVPISNHLYFYWYRQILGQKVEFLVSFYNNEISEKSEIFDDQFSVERPDGSNFTLKIRSTKLEDSAMYFCASSLGQGSYEQYFGPGTRLTVT.

The genes are TRBV7-2 and TRBJ1-2, with 7 bases matching TRBD1. From germline, CDR1 is SGHTA and CDR2 FQGNSA. After removal of 2 bases from V and 3 bases from J, the junction contained 0 bases not matched to a gene. This CDR3 has 13 amino acids. The CDR3 loop reads CASSLQGDYGYTF. The CDR3 DNA reads as TGTGCCAGCAGCTTACAGGGGGACTATGGCTACACCTTC. The whole variable domain, remainder taken from reference TRBV7-2 and TRBJ1-2, is GAGVSQSPSNKVTEKGKDVELRCDPISGHTALYWYRQSLGQGLEFLIYFQGNSAPDKSGLPSDRFSAERTGGSVSTLTIQRTQQEDSAVYLCASSLQGDYGYTFGSGTRLTVV.

The chain links TRBV27 to TRBJ1-3, with D unclear. Germline CDR1 reads MNHEY; CDR2 reads SMNVEV (reference sequence). V shed 11 bases and J shed 4 bases, with 15 bases lying between them. This CDR3 has 13 residues. CDR3 sequence: CAQVVRSGNTIYF. CDR3 nucleotide sequence: TGTGCCCAAGTGGTTCGGTCGGGAAACACCATATATTTT.

The chain couples TRBV21-1 to TRBJ2-1; TRBD2, as called in the table, went unchecked against the DNA. TRBV21-1 is deemed a pseudogene. The CDR3 sequence is 15 residues long. The CDR3 protein is CASSKTSGDYNEQFF. CDR3 bases: TGTGCCAGCAGCAAGACTAGCGGAGATTACAATGAGCAGTTCTTC.

V usage is TRBV2 and J usage is TRBJ1-4, with 9 bases lining up with TRBD1. With 8 bases clipped from V and 2 bases from J, the junction kept 3 bases outside the gene matches. CDR3 length equals 14 residues. Germline lookup yields CDR1 SNHLY and CDR2 FYNNEI. Here the CDR3 DNA reads TGTGCCAGCGAGGGACAGGGTACTAATGAAAAACTGTTTTTT. Amino acid sequence: CASEGQGTNEKLFF.

CDR3 loop: CASGRGSPGNEQFF. Here the CDR3 DNA reads TGTGCCAGTGGTAGGGGCTCCCCGGGAAATGAGCAGTTCTTC. The chain links TRBV11-3 to TRBJ2-1, with D perhaps assigned TRBD1 or TRBD2 (5 bases each). Deletions cut 9 bases from V and 7 bases from J, with 19 bases between. There are 14 residues in the CDR3. The V gene's germline CDR1 is SGHNT and CDR2 YENEEA.

This clone has just a few counts. V and J are TRBV28 and TRBJ2-1; no definite D call. The germline V gene encodes CDR1 MDHEN and CDR2 SYDVKM. CDR3 length: 12 amino acids. Trimming stripped 1 base from V and 11 bases from J, with 9 bases between. Here the CDR3 reads CASSLLDGKQFF. The CDR3, as DNA: TGTGCCAGCAGTTTATTAGATGGCAAGCAGTTCTTC.

This chain uses TRBV14 with TRBJ1-2; D gene uncertain. V was clipped by 4 bases and J by 0 bases, with 12 bases between them. CDR1 is SGHDN, CDR2 FVKESK, per germline. CDR3 size: 15 residues. For the CDR3, the DNA is TGTGCCAGCAGCCTCGGGCTCTACCCTAACTATGGCTACACCTTC. Its protein product is CASSLGLYPNYGYTF.

This clone has only a few counts. The chain joins TRBV4-1 to TRBJ2-7, with 9 positions matching TRBD2. From germline, CDR1 is MGHRA and CDR2 YSYEKL. The CDR3 extends over 15 amino acids. Trimming removed 0 bases from V and 6 bases from J; junction bases left unmatched: 6. Here the CDR3 reads CASSQERAGGFEQYF. CDR3 sequence (DNA): TGCGCCAGCAGCCAAGAAAGAGCGGGAGGATTCGAGCAGTACTTC.

The rearrangement links TRBV7-2 to TRBJ2-3, with 8 positions matching TRBD1. Germline lookup yields CDR1 SGHTA and CDR2 FQGNSA. Trimming cost V 3 bases and J 5 bases; bases outside gene matches: 7. The CDR3 is made up of 15 amino acids. The CDR3 DNA sequence: TGTGCCAGCAGCTTTTATCAGGGGGCGGGAGATACGCAGTATTTT. It codes for CASSFYQGAGDTQYF.

By sample share, this clone is medium-sized. This chain connects TRBV18 to TRBJ2-7, with 9 bases that match TRBD1. Trimming at V came to 3 bases and at J to 3 bases, leaving 9 bases not matched to a gene. The CDR3 sequence is 16 residues long. The germline CDR1 and CDR2 sequences are KGHSH and LQKENI. CDR3: CASSPAGTGQIYEQYF. CDR3 in DNA: TGTGCCAGCTCACCGGCCGGGACAGGGCAGATCTACGAGCAGTACTTC.

The V gene is TRBV6-6, the J gene TRBJ1-2, with D hard to call. Between the trimmed V and J ends, which lost 0 bases and 4 bases, there was a span of 6 bases. The length of the CDR3 is 13 residues. CDR1 is MNHNY, CDR2 SVGAGI, per germline (reference sequence). This CDR3 reads CASSYSGSYGYTF. CDR3 nucleotide sequence: TGTGCCAGCAGTTACTCGGGATCCTATGGCTACACCTTC.

This clone was observed once. The chain couples TRBV27 to TRBJ1-2; 12 positions match TRBD1. CDR1 is MNHEY, CDR2 SMNVEV, per germline (reference sequence). The trim removed 6 bases at V and 4 bases at J, leaving 12 bases unmatched. This CDR3 contains 17 residues. The CDR3 spells CASRSTGTGGARYGYTF. CDR3 DNA: TGTGCCAGCAGATCTACTGGGACAGGGGGCGCACGCTATGGCTACACCTTC.

This clone was counted a single time. The chain combines TRBV9 with TRBJ2-1; 11 bases match TRBD1. The germline V gene encodes CDR1 SGDLS and CDR2 YYNGEE. The trim removed 7 bases at V and 8 bases at J, leaving 14 bases unmatched. The CDR3 is made up of 16 amino acids. DNA for the CDR3: TGTGCCAGCGGTGTCTCCGGGACAGGGGGTATCGATGAGCAGTTCTTC. It codes for CASGVSGTGGIDEQFF. Variable domain in full (rest from reference TRBV9 and TRBJ2-1): DSGVTQTPKHLITATGQRVTLRCSPRSGDLSVYWYQQSLDQGLQFLIQYYNGEERAKGNILERFSAQQFPDLHSELNLSSLELGDSALYFCASGVSGTGGIDEQFFGPGTRLTVL.

The rearrangement uses TRBV4-2 and TRBJ1-1; D possibly corresponds to TRBD1 (6 bases). CDR3 size: 16 residues. Germline lookup yields CDR1 LGHNA and CDR2 YNFKEQ. V lost 1 base, J lost 6 bases, and 18 bases lay in between. The CDR3 protein is CASSQVPKQGLAEAFF. The CDR3 DNA is TGTGCCAGCAGCCAAGTTCCCAAACAGGGTTTAGCTGAAGCTTTCTTT.

This clone was seen a few times. The J gene is TRBJ2-7, the V gene TRBV5-1, with 10 bases fitting TRBD1. This CDR3 has 15 amino acids. CDR1 is SGHRS and CDR2 is YFSETQ in the germline V gene. J was trimmed by 5 bases and V by 0 bases; bases with no gene match: 5. The CDR3 DNA reads TGCGCCAGCAGCTTGGTTGGGACAGGGGTCGACGAGCAGTACTTC. It specifies CASSLVGTGVDEQYF.

This rearrangement joins TRBV7-2 to TRBJ1-2, with D perhaps TRBD1 (6 bases). V was pared by 1 base and J by 4 bases, with 13 bases between. The CDR3 runs 15 residues. Germline CDR1 is SGHTA and CDR2 is FQGNSA. For the CDR3, the DNA is TGTGCCAGCAGCTTAGAAGTAACAGGGATCTATGGCTACACCTTC. Its protein product is CASSLEVTGIYGYTF.

The rearrangement links TRBV19 to TRBJ2-3; 9 nucleotides match TRBD2. V was pared by 5 bases and J by 1 base, with 7 bases of the junction left unmatched. The CDR3 spans 16 residues. CDR1 is LNHDA and CDR2 is SQIVND in the germline V gene (reference sequence). CDR3 loop: CASSSIAGEGTDTQYF. CDR3 DNA sequence: TGTGCCAGTAGTTCCATAGCGGGAGAGGGCACAGATACGCAGTATTTT.

The gene calls are TRBV6-1 and TRBJ2-5; D is perhaps TRBD2 (6 bases). The J call could be wrong; TRBJ2-7 is a better fit for the DNA end. CDR3 length equals 14 residues. Germline lookup yields CDR1 MNHNS and CDR2 SASEGT. Here the CDR3 DNA reads TGTGCCAGCAGGCGGGGTCAGAGCACCTACGAGCAGTACTTC. Its translation: CASRRGQSTYEQYF.